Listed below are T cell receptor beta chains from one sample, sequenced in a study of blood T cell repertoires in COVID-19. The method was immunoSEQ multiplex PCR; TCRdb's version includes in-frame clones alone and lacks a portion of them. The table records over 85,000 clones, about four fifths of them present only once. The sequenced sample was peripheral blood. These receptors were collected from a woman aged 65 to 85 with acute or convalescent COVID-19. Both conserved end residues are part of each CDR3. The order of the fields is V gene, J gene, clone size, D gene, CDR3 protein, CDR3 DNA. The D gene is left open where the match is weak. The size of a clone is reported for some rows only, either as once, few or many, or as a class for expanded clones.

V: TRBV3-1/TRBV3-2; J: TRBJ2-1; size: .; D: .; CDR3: CASSHYSDSSSYNEQFF; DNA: TGTGCCAGCAGCCACTATTCCGACAGCAGCTCCTACAATGAGCAGTTCTTC
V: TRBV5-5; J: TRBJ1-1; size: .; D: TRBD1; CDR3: CASSLVETGLPEAFF; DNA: TGTGCCAGCAGCTTGGTAGAGACAGGGTTGCCTGAAGCTTTCTTT
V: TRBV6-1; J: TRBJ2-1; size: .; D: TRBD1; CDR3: CASSLDRERDEQFF; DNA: TGTGCCAGCAGTCTGGACAGGGAACGGGATGAGCAGTTCTTC
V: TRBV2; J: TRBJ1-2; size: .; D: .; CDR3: CASRFRDYGYTF; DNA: TGTGCCAGCAGGTTTCGGGACTATGGCTACACCTTC
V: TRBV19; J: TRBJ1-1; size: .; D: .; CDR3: CASSILGAHTEAFF; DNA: TGTGCCAGTAGTATCCTAGGGGCACACACTGAAGCTTTCTTT
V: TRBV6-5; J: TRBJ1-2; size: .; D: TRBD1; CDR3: CASSTGTGGIYGYTF; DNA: TGTGCCAGCAGTACCGGGACAGGGGGCATCTATGGCTACACCTTC
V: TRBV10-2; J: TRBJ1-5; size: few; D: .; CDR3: CASSGVDQPQHF; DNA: TGCGCCAGCAGTGGCGTAGATCAGCCCCAGCATTTT
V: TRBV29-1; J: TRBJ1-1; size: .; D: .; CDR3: CSVEQNTEAFF; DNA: TGCAGCGTTGAACAGAACACTGAAGCTTTCTTT
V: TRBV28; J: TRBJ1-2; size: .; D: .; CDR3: CAIATYGGYTF; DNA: TGTGCCATCGCAACTTACGGTGGCTACACCTTC
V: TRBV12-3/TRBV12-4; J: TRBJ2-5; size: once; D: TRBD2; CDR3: CASSLQRGETQYF; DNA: TGTGCCAGCAGCTTACAGCGGGGAGAGACCCAGTACTTC
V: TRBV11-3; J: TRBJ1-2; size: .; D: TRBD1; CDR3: CASSLDRDRRNYGYTF; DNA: TGTGCCAGCAGCTTAGACCGGGACAGACGGAACTATGGCTACACCTTC
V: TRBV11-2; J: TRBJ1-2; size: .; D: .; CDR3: CASSLVEGSHGYTF; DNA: TGTGCCAGCAGCTTAGTCGAGGGATCACATGGCTACACCTTC
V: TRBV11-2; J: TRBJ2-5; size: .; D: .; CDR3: CASSRPAPGETQYF; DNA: TGTGCCAGCAGCCGACCTGCGCCAGGGGAGACCCAGTACTTC
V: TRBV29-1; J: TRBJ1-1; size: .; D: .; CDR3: CSVIQNTNTEAFF; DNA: TGCAGCGTCATTCAAAATACAAACACTGAAGCTTTCTTT
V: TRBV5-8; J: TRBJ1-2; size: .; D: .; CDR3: CASSQVITGVPNYGYTF; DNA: TGTGCCAGCAGCCAAGTCATAACAGGTGTCCCAAACTATGGCTACACCTTC
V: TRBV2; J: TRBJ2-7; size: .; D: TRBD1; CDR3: CASSGTGGYEQYF; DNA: TGTGCCAGCAGTGGGACAGGGGGGTACGAGCAGTACTTC
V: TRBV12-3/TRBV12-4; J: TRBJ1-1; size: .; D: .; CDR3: CASRVQGETEAFF; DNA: TGTGCCAGCAGGGTACAGGGAGAAACTGAAGCTTTCTTT
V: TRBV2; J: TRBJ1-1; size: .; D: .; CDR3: CASRRRVNTEAFF; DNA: TGTGCCAGCAGGCGCAGGGTGAACACTGAAGCTTTCTTT
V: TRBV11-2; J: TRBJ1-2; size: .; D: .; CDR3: CASSLANRDYGYTF; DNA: TGTGCCAGCAGCTTGGCCAACAGGGACTATGGCTACACCTTC
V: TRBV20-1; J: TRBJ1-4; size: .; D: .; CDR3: CSASTGSNEKLFF; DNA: TGCAGTGCTAGTACCGGTTCTAATGAAAAACTGTTTTTT
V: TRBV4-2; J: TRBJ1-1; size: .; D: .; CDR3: CASSGGGDTEAFF; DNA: TGTGCCAGCAGCGGTGGGGGGGACACTGAAGCTTTCTTT
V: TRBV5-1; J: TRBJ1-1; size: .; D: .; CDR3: CASRTDFIAEAFF; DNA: TGCGCCAGCCGGACAGATTTTATCGCTGAAGCTTTCTTT
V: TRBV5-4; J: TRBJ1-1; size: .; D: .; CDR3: CASSLGRTNTEAFF; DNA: TGTGCCAGCAGCCTCGGACGGACTAACACTGAAGCTTTCTTT
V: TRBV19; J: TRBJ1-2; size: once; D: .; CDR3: CASRPPGDPGGYTF; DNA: TGTGCCAGTAGGCCGCCGGGAGACCCGGGTGGCTACACCTTC
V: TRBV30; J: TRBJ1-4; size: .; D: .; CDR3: CAWSLKGVGKLFF; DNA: TGTGCCTGGAGTCTAAAGGGGGTGGGAAAACTGTTTTTT
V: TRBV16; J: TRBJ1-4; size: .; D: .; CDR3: CASSQQGLVGEKLFF; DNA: TGTGCCAGCAGCCAACAGGGCCTAGTCGGCGAAAAACTGTTTTTT
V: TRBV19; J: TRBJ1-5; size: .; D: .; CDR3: CASSIGAGRQPQHF; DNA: TGTGCCAGTAGTATCGGTGCAGGGCGGCAGCCCCAGCATTTT
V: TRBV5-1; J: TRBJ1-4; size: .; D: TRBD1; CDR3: CASSLRQGSNEKLFF; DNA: TGCGCCAGCAGCTTGAGACAGGGTTCTAATGAAAAACTGTTTTTT
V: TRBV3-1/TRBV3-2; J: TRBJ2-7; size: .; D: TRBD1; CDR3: CASSRRDRAHEQYF; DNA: TGTGCCAGCAGCCGCCGGGACAGGGCCCACGAGCAGTACTTC
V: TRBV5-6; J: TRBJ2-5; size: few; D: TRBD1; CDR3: CASSLGDRVVETQYF; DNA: TGTGCCAGCAGCTTAGGGGACAGGGTCGTGGAGACCCAGTACTTC
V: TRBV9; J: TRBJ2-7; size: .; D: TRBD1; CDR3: CASSIYPRGQGTYEQYF; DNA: TGTGCCAGCAGCATATACCCCAGGGGACAGGGAACCTACGAGCAGTACTTC
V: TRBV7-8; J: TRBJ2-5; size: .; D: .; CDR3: CASSLRQASYQETQYF; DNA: TGTGCCAGCAGCTTAAGGCAGGCCTCGTACCAAGAGACCCAGTACTTC
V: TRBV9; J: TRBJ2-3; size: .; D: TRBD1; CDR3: CASSVDPQGATDTQYF; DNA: TGTGCCAGCAGCGTAGACCCCCAGGGGGCCACAGATACGCAGTATTTT
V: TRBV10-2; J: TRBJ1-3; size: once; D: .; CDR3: CASSPNDRHSGNTIYF; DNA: TGCGCCAGCAGCCCGAACGACAGGCACTCTGGAAACACCATATATTTT
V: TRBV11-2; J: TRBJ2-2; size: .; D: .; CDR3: CASSLMAGGGELFF; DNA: TGTGCCAGCAGCTTAATGGCAGGTGGGGGGGAGCTGTTTTTT
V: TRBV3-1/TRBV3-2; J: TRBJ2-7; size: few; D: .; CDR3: CASSRPQGSYYEQYF; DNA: TGTGCCAGCAGCCGACCTCAGGGGTCGTACTACGAGCAGTACTTC
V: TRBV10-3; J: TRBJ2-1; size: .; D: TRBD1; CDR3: CAISDRETYNEQFF; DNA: TGTGCCATCAGCGACAGGGAGACCTACAATGAGCAGTTCTTC
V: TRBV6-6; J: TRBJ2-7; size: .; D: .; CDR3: CASSYGYTGNEQYF; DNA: TGTGCCAGCAGTTACGGTTACACAGGGAACGAGCAGTACTTC
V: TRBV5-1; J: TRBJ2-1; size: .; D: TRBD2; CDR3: CASSLYTSGAANEQFF; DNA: TGCGCCAGCAGCCTCTACACTAGCGGGGCGGCGAATGAGCAGTTCTTC